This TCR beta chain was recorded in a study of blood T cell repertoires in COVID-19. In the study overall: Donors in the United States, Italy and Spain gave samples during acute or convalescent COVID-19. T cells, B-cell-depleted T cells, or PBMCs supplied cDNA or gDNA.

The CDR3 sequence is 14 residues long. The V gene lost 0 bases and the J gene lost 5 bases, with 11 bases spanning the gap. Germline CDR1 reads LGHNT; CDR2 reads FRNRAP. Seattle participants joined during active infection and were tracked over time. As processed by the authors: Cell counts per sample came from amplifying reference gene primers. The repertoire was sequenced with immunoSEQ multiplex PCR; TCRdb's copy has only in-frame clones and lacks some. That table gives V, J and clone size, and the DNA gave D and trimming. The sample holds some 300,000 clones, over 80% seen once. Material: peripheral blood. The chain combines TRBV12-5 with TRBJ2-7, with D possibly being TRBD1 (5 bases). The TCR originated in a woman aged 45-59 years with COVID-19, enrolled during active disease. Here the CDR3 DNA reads TGTGCTAGTGGTTTGGTACCGACAGTCGACGAGCAGTACTTC. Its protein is CASGLVPTVDEQYF.